This record concerns one T cell receptor beta chain sequence. The table came from immunoSEQ multiplex PCR; TCRdb's copy has only in-frame clones and leaves some out. The table records around 60,000 clones, about 96% of them present only once. This sample was included in a study of T cell changes during pregnancy in multiple sclerosis. The V segment lost 0 bases and the J segment 7 bases; nucleotides outside the gene matches: 12. In germline, CDR1 is SGHNT, CDR2 YYREEE (reference sequence). This CDR3 region has 17 residues. The source is a female donor with multiple sclerosis, enrolled in a pregnancy study. This sequence joins TRBV5-4 and TRBJ2-3, with 9 positions matching TRBD2. Sequences were derived from CD8+ T cells from peripheral blood mononuclear cells, sampled after pregnancy. The CDR3 region is CASSLGEMGREGHTQYF. The CDR3 DNA sequence: TGTGCCAGCAGCTTGGGGGAAATGGGGCGGGAGGGGCATACGCAGTATTTT.